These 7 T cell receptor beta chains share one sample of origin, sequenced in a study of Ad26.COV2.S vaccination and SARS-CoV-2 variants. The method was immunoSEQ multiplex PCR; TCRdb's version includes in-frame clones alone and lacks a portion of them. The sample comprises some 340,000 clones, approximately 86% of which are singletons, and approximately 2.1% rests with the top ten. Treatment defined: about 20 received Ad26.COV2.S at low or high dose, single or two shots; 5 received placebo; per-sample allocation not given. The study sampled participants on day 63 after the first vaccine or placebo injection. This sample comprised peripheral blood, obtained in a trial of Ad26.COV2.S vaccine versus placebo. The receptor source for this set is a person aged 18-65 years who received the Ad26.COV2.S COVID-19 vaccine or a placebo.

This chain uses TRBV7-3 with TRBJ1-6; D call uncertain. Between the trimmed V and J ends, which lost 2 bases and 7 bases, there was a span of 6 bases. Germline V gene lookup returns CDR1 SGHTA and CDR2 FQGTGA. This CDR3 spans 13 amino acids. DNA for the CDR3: TGTGCCAGCAGCTTAGGCAGCAATTCACCCCTCCACTTT. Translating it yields CASSLGSNSPLHF.

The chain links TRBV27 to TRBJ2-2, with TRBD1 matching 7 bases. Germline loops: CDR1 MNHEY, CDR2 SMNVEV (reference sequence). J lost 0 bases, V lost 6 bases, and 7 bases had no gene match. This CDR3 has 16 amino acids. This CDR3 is CASSPTGTANTGELFF. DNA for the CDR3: TGTGCCAGCAGCCCCACGGGGACAGCGAACACCGGGGAGCTGTTTTTT.

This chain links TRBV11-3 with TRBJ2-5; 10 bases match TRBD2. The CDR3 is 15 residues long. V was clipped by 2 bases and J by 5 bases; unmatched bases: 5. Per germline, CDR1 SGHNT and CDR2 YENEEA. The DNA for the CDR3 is TGTGCCAGCAGCTTAAAGCGGGGGGGCCGGGAGACCCAGTACTTC. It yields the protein CASSLKRGGRETQYF.

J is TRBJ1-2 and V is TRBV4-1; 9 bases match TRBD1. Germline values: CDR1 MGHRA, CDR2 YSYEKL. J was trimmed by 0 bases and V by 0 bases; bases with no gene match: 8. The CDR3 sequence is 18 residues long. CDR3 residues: CASSQDRDREWTNYGYTF. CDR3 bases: TGCGCCAGCAGCCAAGATCGGGACAGGGAGTGGACTAACTATGGCTACACCTTC.

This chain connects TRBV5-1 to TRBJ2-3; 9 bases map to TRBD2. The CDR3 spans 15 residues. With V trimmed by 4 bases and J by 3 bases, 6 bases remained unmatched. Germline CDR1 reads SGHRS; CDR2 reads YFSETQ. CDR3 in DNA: TGCGCCAGCAGCGCCGGGACTAGCCGAACAGATACGCAGTATTTT. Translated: CASSAGTSRTDTQYF.

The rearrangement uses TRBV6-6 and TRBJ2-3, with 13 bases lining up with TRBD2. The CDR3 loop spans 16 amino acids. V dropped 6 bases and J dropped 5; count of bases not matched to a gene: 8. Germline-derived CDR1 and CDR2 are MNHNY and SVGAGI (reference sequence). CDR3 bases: TGTGCCAGCAGAGAGACTAGCGGGGGGCCACAAGATACGCAGTATTTT. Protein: CASRETSGGPQDTQYF.

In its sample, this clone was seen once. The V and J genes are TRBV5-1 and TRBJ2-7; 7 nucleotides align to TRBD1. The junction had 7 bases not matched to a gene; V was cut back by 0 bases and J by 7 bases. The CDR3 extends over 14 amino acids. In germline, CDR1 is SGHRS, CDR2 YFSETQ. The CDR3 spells CASSLEGALREQYF. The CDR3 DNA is TGCGCCAGCAGCTTGGAGGGGGCGTTGAGGGAGCAGTACTTC.